This T cell receptor (beta chain) was identified during a study of T cells in Graves' hyperthyroidism and ophthalmopathy. Regions amplified from RNA transcripts were the TCR beta CDR3 regions. The HTBI set primed first-round TCR CDR3 RT-PCR. TCRdb passed the multiplex PCR reads through MiXCR, listing each CDR3 protein once. The table lists about 480,000 distinct CDR3 sequences, around a fifth of them singletons. Findings and limits, study-wide: Clonotypes that were expanded in thyroid above 0.001 mostly appeared in blood too.

This clonotype was counted ten times or more. Its antigen is undetermined. Each person with ophthalmopathy scored at least 3 on the Clinical Activity Score, reached NOSPECS grade 4 or higher, and had been ill under 3 months. The PBMCs were taken from around 9 ml of fresh peripheral blood. The sequence was collected from a woman between 65 and 79 years old with Graves' ophthalmopathy. Material: blood.

Written as DNA, the CDR3 is TGTGCCAGCCGCCAAGAGGTCGGTAGCAATCAGCCCCAGCATTTT. Amino acid sequence: CASRQEVGSNQPQHF. The chain carries TRBV6-1 and TRBJ1-5; D unclear. CDR3 size: 15 residues. The V end lost 8 bases, the J end lost 0 bases, and 14 bases lay between the germline ends. Germline CDR1 and CDR2: MNHNS and SASEGT.